Shown below are 28 T cell receptor beta chains from a single sample sequenced in a study of blood T cell repertoires in COVID-19. The assay was immunoSEQ multiplex PCR, and TCRdb's table has in-frame clones only and misses some. The data contain 84,000 or so clones, nearly 80% of them singletons. Sequencing was carried out using peripheral blood. The receptors were sampled from a man in his 70s with COVID-19, enrolled during active disease.

In this sample, this clone turned up once. The junction departs from the called germline gene at one end, perhaps through a read error. V is TRBV3-1 (or the pseudogene TRBV3-2) and J is TRBJ2-3; tentatively, D is TRBD1 (6 bases). CDR3 length: 13 residues. Per germline, CDR1 LGHDT and CDR2 YNNKEL (reference sequence). The CDR3 nucleotides read TGTGCCTGCCGTGGGGGCTCCACATATACGCAGTATTTT. As protein: CACRGGSTYTQYF.

The CDR3 bases are TGTGCCAGCTCACCTCGACAGTACCAAGAGACCCAGTACTTC. This encodes CASSPRQYQETQYF. The J gene is TRBJ2-5, the V gene TRBV18; possibly TRBD1 for D (5 bases). V was pared by 3 bases and J by 0 bases, with 8 bases between. The CDR3 runs to 14 residues. Germline V gene lookup returns CDR1 KGHSH and CDR2 LQKENI.

The chain joins TRBV18 to TRBJ2-2, with 9 bases that match TRBD2. The CDR3 has 17 amino acids. J gave up 2 bases and V 4 bases, and 8 bases lay outside the gene matches. Germline CDR1 reads KGHSH; CDR2 reads LQKENI. The CDR3 spells CASSLVSSGKNTGELFF. CDR3 in DNA: TGTGCCAGCTCACTAGTGTCTAGCGGGAAAAACACCGGGGAGCTGTTTTTT.

This clone was detected only a few times. The J gene is TRBJ2-3, the V gene TRBV4-2; 13 nucleotides agree with TRBD2. The V gene's germline CDR1 is LGHNA and CDR2 YNFKEQ. The CDR3 is 18 residues long. The V gene end was trimmed by 0 bases and the J gene end by 0 bases; junction bases not matched to a gene: 3. CDR3 coding DNA: TGTGCCAGCAGCCAAGAGGGGGGACTAGCGGGAAGCACAGATACGCAGTATTTT. This sequence encodes CASSQEGGLAGSTDTQYF.

The rearrangement uses TRBV27 and TRBJ1-5; D not resolved. This CDR3 has 13 amino acids. The germline CDR1 and CDR2 sequences are MNHEY and SMNVEV (reference sequence). Trimming left V 0 bases short and J 9 bases short, with 9 bases between. The CDR3 is CASSLSGFRPQHF. The CDR3 nucleotides read TGTGCCAGCAGTTTATCCGGGTTTCGGCCCCAGCATTTT.

The V and J genes are TRBV6-5 and TRBJ1-1; weak D call: TRBD1 (6 bases). V shed 5 bases and J shed 8 bases, with 15 bases lying between them. Germline V gene lookup returns CDR1 MNHEY and CDR2 SVGAGI. The length of the CDR3 is 13 residues. The CDR3 sequence: CASSRTVQGEAFF. In nucleotides, the CDR3 is TGTGCCAGCAGTCGCACGGTCCAGGGGGAAGCTTTCTTT.

The rearrangement joins TRBV7-9 to TRBJ2-1; 10 bases agree with TRBD2. CDR3 length: 13 amino acids. V trimming: 6 bases; J trimming: 7 bases; junction bases outside the gene matches: 3. Per germline, CDR1 SEHNR and CDR2 FQNEAQ (reference sequence). The CDR3 bases are TGTGCCAGCAGGAGTAGCGGGGGGAATGAGCAGTTCTTC. Translated, it gives CASRSSGGNEQFF.

This chain uses TRBV5-6 with TRBJ2-5; D unresolved. The CDR3 contains 11 residues. Germline values: CDR1 SGHDT, CDR2 YYEEEE. Trimming cost V 4 bases and J 3 bases, with 4 bases left between them. The CDR3 sequence is CASSREETQYF. The CDR3 bases are TGTGCCAGCAGCCGGGAAGAGACCCAGTACTTC.

The V gene is TRBV6-4, the J gene TRBJ1-1; the D gene is possibly TRBD1 (6 bases). The CDR3 spans 13 residues. Germline CDR1 reads MRHNA; CDR2 reads SNTAGT. The V end lost 8 bases, the J end lost 1 base, and 11 bases lay between the germline ends. In DNA, the CDR3 is TGTGCCAGCTCGGACAGAACGAACACTGAAGCTTTCTTT. This translates into CASSDRTNTEAFF.

The chain recombines TRBV15 with TRBJ2-3; D gene unclear. V was clipped by 2 bases and J by 4 bases, with 4 bases between them. There are 12 residues in the CDR3. Per the germline V gene, CDR1 is LNHNV and CDR2 is YYDKDF (reference sequence). CDR3 loop: CATSRQADTQYF. DNA of the CDR3: TGTGCCACCAGCAGACAGGCAGATACGCAGTATTTT. The variable domain in full, completed from reference TRBV15 and TRBJ2-3, reads DAMVIQNPRYQVTQFGKPVTLSCSQTLNHNVMYWYQQKSSQAPKLLFHYYDKDFNNEADTPDNFQSRRPNTSFCFLDIRSPGLGDTAMYLCATSRQADTQYFGPGTRLTVL.

The V gene is TRBV3-1 (or the pseudogene TRBV3-2), the J gene TRBJ1-6, with no clear D. Germline-derived CDR1 and CDR2 are LGHDT and YNNKEL (reference sequence). This CDR3 has 14 amino acids. Trimming took 3 bases from V and 12 from J, leaving 15 bases between them. In DNA form, the CDR3 reads TGTGCCAGCAGCCAGTGGCAGGCGAACGGACCCCTCCACTTT. Residues: CASSQWQANGPLHF.

The genes are TRBV7-2 and TRBJ1-2, with D unclear. The CDR3 has 11 amino acids. Germline V gene sequence: CDR1 SGHTA, CDR2 FQGNSA. V was cut by 5 bases and J by 5 bases, with 6 bases left in between. This chain's CDR3 is CASSTFYGYTF. For the CDR3, the DNA is TGTGCCAGCAGCACTTTTTATGGCTACACCTTC. The full variable domain, its missing parts supplied by reference TRBV7-2 and TRBJ1-2, is GAGVSQSPSNKVTEKGKDVELRCDPISGHTALYWYRQSLGQGLEFLIYFQGNSAPDKSGLPSDRFSAERTGGSVSTLTIQRTQQEDSAVYLCASSTFYGYTFGSGTRLTVV.

The chain recombines TRBV24-1 with TRBJ2-1; 9 nucleotides match TRBD1. CDR1 is KGHDR, CDR2 SFDVKD, per germline. Unmatched junction bases numbered 2, after V lost 7 bases and J lost 5 bases. CDR3 length: 13 amino acids. As DNA, the CDR3 is TGTGCCACCAGGGGACAGGGCGACAATGAGCAGTTCTTC. It is translated as CATRGQGDNEQFF.

This clone has just one count. The rearrangement links TRBV2 to TRBJ2-1, with D maybe TRBD2 (5 bases). This CDR3 spans 15 amino acids. Germline assignment: CDR1 SNHLY and CDR2 FYNNEI. The germline V and J ends were trimmed by 0 bases and 8 bases, with 14 bases remaining between them. The CDR3 protein is CASSEALGLRYEQFF. In DNA, the CDR3 is TGTGCCAGCAGTGAAGCGCTTGGACTCAGGTATGAGCAGTTCTTC.

V gene TRBV28 combines with J gene TRBJ2-5; 7 bases align to TRBD1. There are 17 residues in the CDR3. The ends lost 1 base at V and 4 bases at J; junction bases unmatched: 12. Germline V gene lookup returns CDR1 MDHEN and CDR2 SYDVKM. The CDR3, as DNA: TGTGCCAGCAGTTTATCAGGACGACAGGGACGGCCAGAGACCCAGTACTTC. As protein: CASSLSGRQGRPETQYF.

The chain links TRBV5-1 to TRBJ1-3; the D gene is possibly TRBD1 (5 bases). The length of the CDR3 is 15 residues. Trimming cost V 4 bases and J 2 bases, with 13 bases left between them. Germline-derived CDR1 and CDR2 are SGHRS and YFSETQ. CDR3 in amino acids: CASSPGTFAGNTIYF. CDR3 nucleotide sequence: TGCGCCAGCAGCCCAGGGACTTTTGCTGGAAACACCATATATTTT.

The CDR3, as DNA: TGTGCCAGCAGAGACAGGTCCTACTCCTATAATTCACCCCTCCACTTT. Amino acid sequence: CASRDRSYSYNSPLHF. The chain combines TRBV19 with TRBJ1-6; weak D call: TRBD1 (6 bases). Germline CDR1 and CDR2: LNHDA and SQIVND (reference sequence). Trimming cost V 9 bases and J 0 bases, with 15 bases left between them. This CDR3 is 16 amino acids long.

The chain is built from TRBV9 and TRBJ2-3; D possibly corresponds to TRBD2 (7 bases). CDR1 SGDLS and CDR2 YYNGEE come from the germline V gene. The CDR3 covers 15 residues. V was clipped by 2 bases and J by 5 bases, with 15 bases between them. The CDR3 protein is CASSVGGGGRDTQYF. The CDR3, as DNA: TGTGCCAGCAGCGTCGGAGGGGGGGGCCGAGATACGCAGTATTTT.

The chain uses TRBV11-3 and TRBJ1-6; D gene uncertain. Trimming left V 1 base short and J 10 bases short, with 8 bases between. The germline V gene has CDR1 SGHNT and CDR2 YENEEA. This CDR3 is 13 amino acids long. CDR3 coding DNA: TGTGCCAGCAGCTTAGGGCATTGGTCACCCCTCCACTTT. Translation: CASSLGHWSPLHF.

To note about this clone: Distinct nucleotide sequences in the sample also encode this CDR3. The gene calls are TRBV5-4 and TRBJ2-3; D may be TRBD1 (6 bases). Germline V gene data show CDR1 as SGHNT and CDR2 as YYREEE (reference sequence). The ends were cut back, 2 bases at V and 0 bases at J, with 10 bases in the middle. The CDR3 length is 15 residues. In nucleotides, the CDR3 is TGTGCCAGCAGCTTTGGGGGCCCTAGCACAGATACGCAGTATTTT. It translates to CASSFGGPSTDTQYF.

This chain joins TRBV7-9 and TRBJ2-3, with a tentative D call TRBD1 (6 bases). There are 14 residues in the CDR3. Germline values: CDR1 SEHNR, CDR2 FQNEAQ (reference sequence). The germline V and J ends were trimmed by 2 bases and 4 bases, with 10 bases remaining between them. The CDR3 reads CASSLLEGADTQYF. The CDR3 DNA reads TGTGCCAGCAGCTTACTTGAGGGGGCAGATACGCAGTATTTT.

The V and J genes are TRBV6-5 and TRBJ1-2, with 7 nucleotides matching TRBD1. The germline CDR1 and CDR2 sequences are MNHEY and SVGAGI. CDR3 length: 15 amino acids. After removal of 7 bases from V and 1 base from J, the junction contained 9 bases not matched to a gene. CDR3 amino acids: CASTSRAGGNYGYTF. CDR3 sequence (DNA): TGTGCCAGCACCTCCCGGGCAGGGGGTAACTATGGCTACACCTTC.

The chain is built from TRBV11-3 and TRBJ2-3, with a tentative D call TRBD2 (6 bases). The CDR3 loop spans 14 amino acids. The V end was cut by 1 base, the J end by 6 bases, with 11 bases between. The V gene's germline CDR1 is SGHNT and CDR2 YENEEA. The CDR3 nucleotides are TGTGCCAGCAGCTTAGGCACTAGCAACGATACGCAGTATTTT. Its translation is CASSLGTSNDTQYF.

J is TRBJ2-1 and V is TRBV11-3; D may be TRBD1 (6 bases). The CDR3 runs to 15 residues. Germline values: CDR1 SGHNT, CDR2 YENEEA. V was trimmed by 0 bases and J by 4 bases, leaving 10 bases between them. The CDR3 sequence is CASSLDPGTYNEQFF. The CDR3 DNA reads as TGTGCCAGCAGCTTAGATCCAGGGACATACAATGAGCAGTTCTTC.

This clone was counted only a few times. This rearrangement joins TRBV3-1 (or the pseudogene TRBV3-2) to TRBJ1-1, with 7 bases that match TRBD1. The V segment lost 8 bases and the J segment 1 base; nucleotides outside the gene matches: 4. The CDR3 is 13 amino acids. Looked up from germline, CDR1 is LGHDT and CDR2 is YNNKEL (reference sequence). The CDR3 is CASSGQRNTEAFF. As DNA, the CDR3 is TGTGCCAGCTCGGGACAGAGGAACACTGAAGCTTTCTTT.

The V and J genes are TRBV13 and TRBJ1-4, with D perhaps matching TRBD1 (6 bases). CDR1 is PRHDT and CDR2 is FYEKMQ in the germline V gene (reference sequence). This CDR3 is built from 12 residues. The V and J ends lost 5 bases and 10 bases respectively, with 11 bases between them. CDR3 amino acids: CASSQQGSKLFF. Written as DNA, the CDR3 is TGTGCCAGCAGCCAACAGGGATCAAAACTGTTTTTT. Complete variable domain (other parts from reference TRBV13 and TRBJ1-4): AAGVIQSPRHLIKEKRETATLKCYPIPRHDTVYWYQQGPGQDPQFLISFYEKMQSDKGSIPDRFSAQQFSDYHSELNMSSLELGDSALYFCASSQQGSKLFFGSGTQLSVL.

The gene calls are TRBV5-4 and TRBJ2-3, with unresolved D. The germline CDR1 and CDR2 sequences are SGHNT and YYREEE (reference sequence). The CDR3 has 13 residues. V shed 5 bases and J shed 2 bases, with 9 bases lying between them. CDR3 in amino acids: CASRVEATDTQYF. The CDR3 DNA reads TGTGCCAGCAGGGTCGAGGCCACAGATACGCAGTATTTT.

J is TRBJ2-2 and V is TRBV10-3; perhaps TRBD1 as D (6 bases). CDR3 size: 13 residues. The V gene lost 11 bases and the J gene lost 3 bases, with 13 bases spanning the gap. CDR1 is ENHRY, CDR2 SYGVKD, per germline. The CDR3 is CAANRVDTGELFF. The CDR3 DNA reads as TGTGCCGCGAACAGGGTGGACACCGGGGAGCTGTTTTTT.